The clone carrying this TCR beta chain came up many times. Sorting selected naive CD8 T cells with a CD8+CD4-CCR7+CD45RA+ phenotype. TCRdb processed the PCR reads anew with MiXCR; each CDR3 protein has one entry. This table holds under 650,000 distinct CDR3 sequences, 15% to 20% found once. The sample belongs to a study of molecular identifiers for immune sequencing clone quantification. At the level of the study: RNA, taken in replicates from approximately 20,000 or 98,000 naive CD8 cells, was split five ways, with four sequenced.

With 0 bases removed from V and 5 bases from J, the gap between germline ends came to 7 bases. The CDR3 sequence is 13 residues long. The germline gives CDR1 KGHSH, CDR2 LQKENI. The chain is built from TRBV18 and TRBJ1-1; D gene uncertain. Sequenced material: naive CD8+ T cells from blood, with Jurkat cell RNA spiked in. Subset denoted: FACS-sorted CD8+CD4-CCR7+CD45RA+ naive T cells. This TCR was recovered from a human donor in good health. Some libraries in this study had Jurkat cell RNA spiked in. The CDR3 DNA sequence: TGTGCCAGCTCACCACCCGCGGCAACTGAAGCTTTCTTT. This sequence encodes CASSPPAATEAFF.